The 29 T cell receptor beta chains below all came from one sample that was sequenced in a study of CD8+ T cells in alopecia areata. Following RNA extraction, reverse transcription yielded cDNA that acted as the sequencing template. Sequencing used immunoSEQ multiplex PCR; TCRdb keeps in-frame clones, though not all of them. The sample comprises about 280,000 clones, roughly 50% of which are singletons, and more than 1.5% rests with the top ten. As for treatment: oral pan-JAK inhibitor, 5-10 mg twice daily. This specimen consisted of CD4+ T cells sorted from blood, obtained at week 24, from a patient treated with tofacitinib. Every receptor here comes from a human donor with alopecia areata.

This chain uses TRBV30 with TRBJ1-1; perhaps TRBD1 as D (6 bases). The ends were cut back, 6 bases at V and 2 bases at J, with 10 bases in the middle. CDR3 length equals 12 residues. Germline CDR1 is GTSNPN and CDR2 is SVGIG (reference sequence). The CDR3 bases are TGTGCCTGCGGACAGCTAAACACTGAAGCTTTCTTT. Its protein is CACGQLNTEAFF.

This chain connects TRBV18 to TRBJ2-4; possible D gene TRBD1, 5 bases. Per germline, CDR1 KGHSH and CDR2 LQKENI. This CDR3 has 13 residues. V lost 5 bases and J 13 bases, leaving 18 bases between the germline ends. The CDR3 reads CASSIGSVGHQYF. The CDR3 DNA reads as TGTGCCAGCTCAATAGGTTCCGTAGGACACCAGTACTTC.

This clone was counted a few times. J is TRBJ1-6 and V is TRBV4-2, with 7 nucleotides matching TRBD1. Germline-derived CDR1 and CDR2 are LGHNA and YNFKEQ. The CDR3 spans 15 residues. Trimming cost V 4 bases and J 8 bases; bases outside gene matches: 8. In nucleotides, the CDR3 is TGTGCCAGCAGCCCGGGTGCGGGACAGTATTCACCCCTCCACTTT. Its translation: CASSPGAGQYSPLHF.

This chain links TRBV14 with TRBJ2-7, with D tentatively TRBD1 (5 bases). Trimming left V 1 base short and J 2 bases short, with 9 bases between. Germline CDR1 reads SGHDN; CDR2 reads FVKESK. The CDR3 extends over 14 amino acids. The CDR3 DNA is TGTGCCAGCAGCCAAGCGACAGCTACCTACGAGCAGTACTTC. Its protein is CASSQATATYEQYF.

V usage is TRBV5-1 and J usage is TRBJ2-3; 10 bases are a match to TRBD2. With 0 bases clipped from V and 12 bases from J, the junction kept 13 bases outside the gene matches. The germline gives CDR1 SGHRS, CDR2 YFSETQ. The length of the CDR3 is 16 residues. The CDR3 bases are TGCGCCAGCAGCTTGGACGTCGAGCGGGGGGGCCGGCCCCAGTATTTT. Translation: CASSLDVERGGRPQYF.

For the CDR3, the DNA is TGTGCCTGGAGTAAACTCTTCAATGAGCAGTTCTTC. Amino acids: CAWSKLFNEQFF. This sequence joins TRBV30 and TRBJ2-1; D gene unclear. Trimming left V 2 bases short and J 6 bases short, with 8 bases between. Per germline, CDR1 GTSNPN and CDR2 SVGIG (reference sequence). This CDR3 contains 12 residues.

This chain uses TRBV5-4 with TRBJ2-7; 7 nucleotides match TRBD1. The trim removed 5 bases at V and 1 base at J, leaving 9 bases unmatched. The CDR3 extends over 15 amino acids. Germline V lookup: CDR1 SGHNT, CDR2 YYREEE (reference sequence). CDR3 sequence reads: CASSQAGTESYEQYF. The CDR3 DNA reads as TGTGCCAGCAGTCAGGCCGGGACAGAGTCCTACGAGCAGTACTTC.

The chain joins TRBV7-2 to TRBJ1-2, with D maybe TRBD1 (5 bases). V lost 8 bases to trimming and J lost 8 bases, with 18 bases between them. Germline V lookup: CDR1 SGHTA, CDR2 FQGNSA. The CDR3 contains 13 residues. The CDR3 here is CASGVWGLGGYTF. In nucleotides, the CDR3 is TGTGCCAGCGGCGTATGGGGACTGGGGGGCTACACCTTC.

The CDR3 bases are TGTGCCAGTAGTGTAGGGACAGCTTCCTACGAGCAGTACTTC. Amino acid sequence: CASSVGTASYEQYF. The gene calls are TRBV19 and TRBJ2-7; 7 bases align to TRBD1. The CDR3 length is 14 residues. Trimming removed 5 bases from V and 1 base from J; junction bases left unmatched: 5. Germline CDR1 LNHDA, CDR2 SQIVND (reference sequence).

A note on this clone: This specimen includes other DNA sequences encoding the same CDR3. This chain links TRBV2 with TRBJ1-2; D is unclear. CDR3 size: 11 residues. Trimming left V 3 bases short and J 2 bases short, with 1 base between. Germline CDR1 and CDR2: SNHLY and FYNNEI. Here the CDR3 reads CASSENYGYTF. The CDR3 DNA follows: TGTGCCAGCAGTGAGAACTATGGCTACACCTTC.

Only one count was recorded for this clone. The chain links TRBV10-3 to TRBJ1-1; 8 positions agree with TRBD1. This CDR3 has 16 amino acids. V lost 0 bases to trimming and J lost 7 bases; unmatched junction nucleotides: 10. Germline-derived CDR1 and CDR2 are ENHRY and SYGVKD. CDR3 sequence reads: CAISESFAGGSHEAFF. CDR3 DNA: TGTGCCATCAGTGAGTCGTTTGCAGGGGGCTCGCATGAAGCTTTCTTT.

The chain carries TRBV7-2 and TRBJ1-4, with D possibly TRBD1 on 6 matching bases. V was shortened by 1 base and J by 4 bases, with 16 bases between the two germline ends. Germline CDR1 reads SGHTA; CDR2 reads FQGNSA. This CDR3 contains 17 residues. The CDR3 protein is CASSLGRRRGNNEKLFF. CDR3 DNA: TGTGCCAGCAGCTTAGGTCGGCGGAGGGGGAATAATGAAAAACTGTTTTTT.

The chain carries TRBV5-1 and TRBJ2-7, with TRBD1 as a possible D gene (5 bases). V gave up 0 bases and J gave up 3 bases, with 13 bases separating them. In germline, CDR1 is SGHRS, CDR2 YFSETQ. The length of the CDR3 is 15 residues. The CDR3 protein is CASSLEGVSYYEQYF. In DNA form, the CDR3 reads TGCGCCAGCAGCTTGGAAGGGGTGTCGTACTACGAGCAGTACTTC.

CDR3 bases: TGTGCCAGCAGACTACAGGGAATCAGCTCCAATGAGCAGTTCTTC. Protein: CASRLQGISSNEQFF. The rearrangement uses TRBV28 and TRBJ2-1, with D possibly matching TRBD1 (6 bases). This CDR3 is 15 amino acids long. Germline CDR1 reads MDHEN; CDR2 reads SYDVKM. The V end was cut by 6 bases, the J end by 6 bases, with 18 bases between.

The CDR3 reads CASSLTGVTDTQYF. CDR3 coding DNA: TGCGCCAGCAGCTTGACAGGGGTCACAGATACGCAGTATTTT. The rearrangement links TRBV5-1 to TRBJ2-3; TRBD1 aligns across 7 bases. Germline V lookup: CDR1 SGHRS, CDR2 YFSETQ. The CDR3 consists of 14 residues. With V trimmed by 1 base and J by 2 bases, 1 base remained unmatched.

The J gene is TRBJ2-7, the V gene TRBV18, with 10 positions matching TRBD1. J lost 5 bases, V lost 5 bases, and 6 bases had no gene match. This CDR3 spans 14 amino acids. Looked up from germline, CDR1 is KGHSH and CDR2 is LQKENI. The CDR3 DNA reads TGTGCCAGCTCAACCGGGACAGGGGTACACGAGCAGTACTTC. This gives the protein CASSTGTGVHEQYF. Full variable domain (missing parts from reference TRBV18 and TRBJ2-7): NAGVMQNPRHLVRRRGQEARLRCSPMKGHSHVYWYRQLPEEGLKFMVYLQKENIIDESGMPKERFSAEFPKEGPSILRIQQVVRGDSAAYFCASSTGTGVHEQYFGPGTRLTVT.

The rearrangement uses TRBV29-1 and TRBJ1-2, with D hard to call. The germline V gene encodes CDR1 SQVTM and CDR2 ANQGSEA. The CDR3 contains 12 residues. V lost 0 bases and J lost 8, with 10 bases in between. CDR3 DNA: TGCAGCGTTGAAGAACCACCCGACGGCTACACCTTC. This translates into CSVEEPPDGYTF. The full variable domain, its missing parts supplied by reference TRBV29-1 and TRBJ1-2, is SAVISQKPSRDICQRGTSLTIQCQVDSQVTMMFWYRQQPGQSLTLIATANQGSEATYESGFVIDKFPISRPNLTFSTLTVSNMSPEDSSIYLCSVEEPPDGYTFGSGTRLTVV.

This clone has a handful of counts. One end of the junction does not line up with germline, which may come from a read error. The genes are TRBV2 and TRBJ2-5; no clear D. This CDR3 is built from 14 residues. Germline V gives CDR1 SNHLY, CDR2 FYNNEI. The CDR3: CASSDARRPEAQYF. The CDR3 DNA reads TGTGCCAGCAGTGATGCCCGACGACCAGAGGCCCAGTACTTC.

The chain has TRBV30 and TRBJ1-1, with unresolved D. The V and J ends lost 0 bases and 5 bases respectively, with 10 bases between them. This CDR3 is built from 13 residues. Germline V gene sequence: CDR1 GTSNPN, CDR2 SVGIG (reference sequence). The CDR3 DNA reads TGTGCCTGGAGTGTACTAACGTGGACTGAAGCTTTCTTT. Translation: CAWSVLTWTEAFF.

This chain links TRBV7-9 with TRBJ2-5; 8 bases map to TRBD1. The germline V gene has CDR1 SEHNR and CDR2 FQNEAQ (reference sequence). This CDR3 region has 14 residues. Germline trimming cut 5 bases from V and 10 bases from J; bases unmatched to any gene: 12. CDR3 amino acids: CASSPGTGPWYQYF. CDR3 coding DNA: TGTGCCAGCAGCCCCGGGACAGGCCCCTGGTACCAGTACTTC.

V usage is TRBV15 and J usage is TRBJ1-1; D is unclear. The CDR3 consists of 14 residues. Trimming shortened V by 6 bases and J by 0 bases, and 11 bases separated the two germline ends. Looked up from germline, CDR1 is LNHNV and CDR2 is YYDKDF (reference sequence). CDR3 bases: TGTGCCACCAGACCCAGACACGTGAACACTGAAGCTTTCTTT. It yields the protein CATRPRHVNTEAFF.

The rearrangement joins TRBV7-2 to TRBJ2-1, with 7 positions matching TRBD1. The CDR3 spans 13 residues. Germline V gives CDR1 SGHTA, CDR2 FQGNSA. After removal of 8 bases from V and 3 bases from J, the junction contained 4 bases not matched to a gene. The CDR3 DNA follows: TGTGCCAGCGGGCAGGGGGACTACAATGAGCAGTTCTTC. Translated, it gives CASGQGDYNEQFF.

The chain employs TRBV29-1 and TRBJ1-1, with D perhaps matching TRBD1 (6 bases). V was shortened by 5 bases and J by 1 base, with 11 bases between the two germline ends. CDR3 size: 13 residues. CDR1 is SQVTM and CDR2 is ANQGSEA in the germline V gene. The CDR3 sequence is CSVIQGGNTEAFF. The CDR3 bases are TGCAGCGTTATACAGGGAGGGAACACTGAAGCTTTCTTT.

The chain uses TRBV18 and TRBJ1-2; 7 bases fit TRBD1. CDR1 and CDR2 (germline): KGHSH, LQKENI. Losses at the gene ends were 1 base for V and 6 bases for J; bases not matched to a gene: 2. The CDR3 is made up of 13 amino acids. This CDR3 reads CASSPRQGDGYTF. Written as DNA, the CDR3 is TGTGCCAGCTCACCACGGCAGGGGGATGGCTACACCTTC.

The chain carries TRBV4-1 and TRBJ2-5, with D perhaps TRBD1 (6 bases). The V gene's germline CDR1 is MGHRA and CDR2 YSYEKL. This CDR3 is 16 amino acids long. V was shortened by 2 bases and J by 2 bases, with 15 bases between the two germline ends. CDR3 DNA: TGCGCCAGCAGCCAACCGATAAGGGGGAGACAAGAGACCCAGTACTTC. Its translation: CASSQPIRGRQETQYF.

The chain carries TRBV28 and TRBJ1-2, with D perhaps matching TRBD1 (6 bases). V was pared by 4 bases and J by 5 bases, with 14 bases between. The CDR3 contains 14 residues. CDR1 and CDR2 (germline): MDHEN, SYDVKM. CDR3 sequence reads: CASSYGQWGYGYTF. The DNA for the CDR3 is TGTGCCAGCAGTTACGGACAGTGGGGTTATGGCTACACCTTC.

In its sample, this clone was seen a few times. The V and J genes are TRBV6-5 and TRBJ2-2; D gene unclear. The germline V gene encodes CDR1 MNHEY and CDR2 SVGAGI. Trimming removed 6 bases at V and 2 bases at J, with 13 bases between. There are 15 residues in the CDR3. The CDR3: CASSPEPSNTGELFF. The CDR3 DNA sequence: TGTGCCAGCAGCCCCGAACCCTCTAACACCGGGGAGCTGTTTTTT.

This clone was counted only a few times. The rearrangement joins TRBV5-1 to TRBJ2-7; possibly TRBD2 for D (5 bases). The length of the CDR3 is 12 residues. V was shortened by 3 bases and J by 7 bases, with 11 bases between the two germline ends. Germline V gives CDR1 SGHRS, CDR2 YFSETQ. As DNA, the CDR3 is TGCGCCAGCAGCTCAGTCCCGGGGGAGCAGTACTTC. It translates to CASSSVPGEQYF.

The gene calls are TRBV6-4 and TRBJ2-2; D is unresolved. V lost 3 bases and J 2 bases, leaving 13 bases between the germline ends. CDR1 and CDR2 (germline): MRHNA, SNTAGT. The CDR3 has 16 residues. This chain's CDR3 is CASSEWVTRNTGELFF. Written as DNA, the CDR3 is TGTGCCAGCAGTGAGTGGGTTACCCGAAACACCGGGGAGCTGTTTTTT.